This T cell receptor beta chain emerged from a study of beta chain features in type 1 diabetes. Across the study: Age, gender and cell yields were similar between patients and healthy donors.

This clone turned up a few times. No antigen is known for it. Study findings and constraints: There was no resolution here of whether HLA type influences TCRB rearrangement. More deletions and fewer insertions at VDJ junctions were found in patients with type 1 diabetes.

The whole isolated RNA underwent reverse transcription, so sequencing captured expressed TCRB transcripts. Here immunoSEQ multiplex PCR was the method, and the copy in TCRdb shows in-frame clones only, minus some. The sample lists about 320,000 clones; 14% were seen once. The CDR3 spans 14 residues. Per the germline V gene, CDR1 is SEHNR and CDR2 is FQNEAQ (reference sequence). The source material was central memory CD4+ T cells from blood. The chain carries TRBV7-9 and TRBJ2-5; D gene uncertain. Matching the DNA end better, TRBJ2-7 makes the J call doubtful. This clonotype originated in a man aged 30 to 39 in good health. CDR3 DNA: TGTGCCAGCAGCTTAAATGGGCGGAGATACGAGCAGTACTTC. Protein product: CASSLNGRRYEQYF.